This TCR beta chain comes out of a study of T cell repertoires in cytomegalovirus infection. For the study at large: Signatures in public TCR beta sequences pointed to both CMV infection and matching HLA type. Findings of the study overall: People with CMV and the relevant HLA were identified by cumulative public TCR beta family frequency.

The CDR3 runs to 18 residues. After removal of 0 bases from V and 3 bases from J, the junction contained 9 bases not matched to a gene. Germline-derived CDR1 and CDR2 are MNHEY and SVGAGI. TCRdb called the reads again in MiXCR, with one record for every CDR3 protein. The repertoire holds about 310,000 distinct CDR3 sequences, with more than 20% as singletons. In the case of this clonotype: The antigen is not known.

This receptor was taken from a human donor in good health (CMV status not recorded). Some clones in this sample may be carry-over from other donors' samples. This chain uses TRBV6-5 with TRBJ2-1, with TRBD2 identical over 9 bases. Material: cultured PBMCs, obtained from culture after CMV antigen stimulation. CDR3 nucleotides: TGTGCCAGCAGTTACTCCCGTGTTAGCGGGGGTAACTACAATGAGCAGTTCTTC. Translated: CASSYSRVSGGNYNEQFF.